The entry below describes one T cell receptor beta chain. This record belongs to a study of blood T cell repertoires in COVID-19. Study overall: From the United States, Italy and Spain came samples of acute and convalescent COVID-19. T cells, B-cell-depleted T cells, or PBMCs provided the cDNA or gDNA that served as material.

As processed by the authors: Reference gene primer amplification gave estimated nucleated cell counts. TCRdb's copy holds only in-frame clones and misses some; the assay was immunoSEQ multiplex PCR. D and trimming come from the DNA, and the V and J calls and clone size come from that table. The sample includes around 42,000 clones, approximately 82% of them seen just once. Germline V gives CDR1 SNHLY, CDR2 FYNNEI. CDR3 size: 14 residues. Trimming took 5 bases from V and 1 from J, leaving 11 bases between them. The chain recombines TRBV2 with TRBJ1-1; possible D gene TRBD1, 6 bases. The sample comprised peripheral blood. This TCR was recovered from a woman older than 75 with acute or convalescent COVID-19. CDR3 loop: CASSPRDKNTEAFF. CDR3 DNA: TGTGCCAGCAGTCCCCGGGACAAGAACACTGAAGCTTTCTTT.